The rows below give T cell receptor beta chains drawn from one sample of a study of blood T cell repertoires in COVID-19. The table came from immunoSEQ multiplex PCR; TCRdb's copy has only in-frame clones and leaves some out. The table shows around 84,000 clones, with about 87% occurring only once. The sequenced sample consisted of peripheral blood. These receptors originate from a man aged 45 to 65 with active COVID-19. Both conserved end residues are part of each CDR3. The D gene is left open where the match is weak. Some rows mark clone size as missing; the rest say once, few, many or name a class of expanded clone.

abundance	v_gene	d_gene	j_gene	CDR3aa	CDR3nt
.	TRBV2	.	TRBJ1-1	CASSAGTFNTEAFF	TGTGCCAGCAGTGCAGGGACATTTAACACTGAAGCTTTCTTT
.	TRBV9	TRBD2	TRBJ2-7	CASSVEGTSGREQYF	TGTGCCAGCAGCGTAGAAGGGACTAGCGGGAGGGAGCAGTACTTC
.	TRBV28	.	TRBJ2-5	CASSLFGTQYF	TGTGCCAGCAGTTTATTCGGGACCCAGTACTTC
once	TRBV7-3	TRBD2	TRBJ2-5	CASSATSGSERETQYF	TGTGCCAGCAGCGCGACTAGCGGGAGTGAGAGAGAGACCCAGTACTTC
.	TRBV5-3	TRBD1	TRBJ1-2	CARSTGQHTGGYGYTF	TGTGCCAGAAGTACCGGGCAACACACAGGGGGCTATGGCTACACCTTC
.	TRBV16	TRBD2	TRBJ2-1	CASSYRGRAGNEQFF	TGTGCCAGCAGCTATCGGGGGAGGGCTGGCAATGAGCAGTTCTTC
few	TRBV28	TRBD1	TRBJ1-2	CASSYLGTDYGYTF	TGTGCCAGCAGTTACCTCGGGACAGACTATGGCTACACCTTC
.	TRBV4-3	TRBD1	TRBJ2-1	CASSQERDSYNEQFF	TGCGCCAGCAGCCAAGAACGGGACAGCTACAATGAGCAGTTCTTC
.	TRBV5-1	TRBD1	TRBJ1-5	CASSLGQGQPQHF	TGCGCCAGCAGCTTGGGACAGGGTCAGCCCCAGCATTTT
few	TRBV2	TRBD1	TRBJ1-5	CASKTGVVNQPQHF	TGTGCCAGCAAGACAGGGGTGGTTAATCAGCCCCAGCATTTT
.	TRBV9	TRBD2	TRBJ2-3	CASSVALAEITDTQYF	TGTGCCAGCAGCGTAGCTCTAGCGGAGATCACAGATACGCAGTATTTT
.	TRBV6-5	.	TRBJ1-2	CASSLAVAHGYTF	TGTGCCAGCTCCCTTGCGGTCGCTCATGGCTACACCTTC
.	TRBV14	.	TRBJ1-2	CASSHGLSYTF	TGTGCCAGCAGCCATGGCTTGAGCTACACCTTC
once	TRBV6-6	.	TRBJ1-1	CASSYAGGRTEAFF	TGTGCCAGCAGTTACGCGGGGGGTCGGACTGAAGCTTTCTTT
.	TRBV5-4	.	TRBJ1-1	CASSTNGWNTEAFF	TGTGCCAGCAGCACCAACGGGTGGAACACTGAAGCTTTCTTT
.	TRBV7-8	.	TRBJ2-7	CASSLGHRAEQYF	TGTGCCAGCAGCTTAGGGCACAGGGCCGAGCAGTACTTC
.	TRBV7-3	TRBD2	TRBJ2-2	CASSLKIVTSGGPNTGELFF	TGTGCCAGCAGCTTAAAAATAGTTACTAGCGGGGGACCGAACACCGGGGAGCTGTTTTTT
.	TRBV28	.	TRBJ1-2	CASSQTAPGGYTF	TGTGCCAGCTCCCAGACAGCTCCTGGGGGCTACACCTTC
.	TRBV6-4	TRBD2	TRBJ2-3	CASSLAGGHDTQYF	TGTGCCAGCAGTTTAGCGGGGGGGCACGATACGCAGTATTTT
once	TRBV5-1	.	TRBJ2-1	CASSNPGVNEQFF	TGCGCCAGCAGCAACCCGGGAGTTAATGAGCAGTTCTTC
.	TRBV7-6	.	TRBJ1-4	CASSTSTVPNEKLFF	TGTGCCAGCAGCACCTCGACAGTGCCAAATGAAAAACTGTTTTTT
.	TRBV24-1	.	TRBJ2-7	CATSDPIDSEQYF	TGTGCCACCAGTGACCCGATAGATTCCGAGCAGTACTTC
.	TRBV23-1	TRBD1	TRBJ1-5	CASSPRTGSNQPQHF	TGCGCCAGCAGTCCCAGGACAGGGAGCAATCAGCCCCAGCATTTT
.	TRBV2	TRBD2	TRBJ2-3	CASSERAGAGADTQYF	TGTGCCAGCAGTGAACGAGCGGGAGCGGGAGCAGATACGCAGTATTTT
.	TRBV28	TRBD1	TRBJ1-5	CASSLVQGAYQPQHF	TGTGCCAGCAGTTTAGTACAGGGGGCGTATCAGCCCCAGCATTTT
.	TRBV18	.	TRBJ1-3	CASSPKITGSGNTIYF	TGTGCCAGCTCACCAAAAATCACAGGGTCTGGAAACACCATATATTTT
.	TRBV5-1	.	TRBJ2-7	CASSLRGLDEQYF	TGCGCCAGCAGCCTGCGGGGTTTAGACGAGCAGTACTTC
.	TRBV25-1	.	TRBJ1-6	CASSESRNSPLHF	TGTGCCAGCAGTGAATCTCGTAATTCACCCCTCCACTTT
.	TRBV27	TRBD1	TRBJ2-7	CASSLYPPGQGAAYEQYF	TGTGCCAGCAGTTTATATCCCCCGGGACAGGGGGCTGCCTACGAGCAGTACTTC
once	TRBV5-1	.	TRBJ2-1	CASSLAGNSYNEQFF	TGCGCCAGCAGCTTGGCGGGGAACTCCTACAATGAGCAGTTCTTC
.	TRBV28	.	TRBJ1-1	CASSTDMNTEAFF	TGTGCCAGCAGCACAGATATGAACACTGAAGCTTTCTTT
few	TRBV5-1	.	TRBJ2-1	CASSLAQGNYNEQFF	TGCGCCAGCAGCTTGGCTCAGGGGAACTACAATGAGCAGTTCTTC
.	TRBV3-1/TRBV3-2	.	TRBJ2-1	CASSPGLAYNEQFF	TGTGCCAGCAGCCCGGGACTCGCCTACAATGAGCAGTTCTTC
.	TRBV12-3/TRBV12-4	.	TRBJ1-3	CASTAGRNTIYF	TGTGCCAGCACCGCCGGGAGGAACACCATATATTTT
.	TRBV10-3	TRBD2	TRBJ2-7	CATGTSNEQYF	TGTGCCACCGGGACTAGCAACGAGCAGTACTTC
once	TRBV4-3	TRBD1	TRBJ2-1	CASSQSLGQGMSTWNEQFF	TGCGCCAGCAGCCAATCGTTAGGACAGGGGATGTCAACTTGGAATGAGCAGTTCTTC
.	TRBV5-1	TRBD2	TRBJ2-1	CASSGGLAHEQFF	TGCGCCAGCAGCGGAGGACTAGCGCATGAGCAGTTCTTC
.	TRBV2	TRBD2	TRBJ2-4	CASSERRLAGPYF	TGTGCCAGCAGTGAAAGGCGACTAGCGGGACCTTACTTC
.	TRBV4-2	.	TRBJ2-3	CASSQRDTQYF	TGTGCCAGCAGCCAGCGTGATACGCAGTATTTT
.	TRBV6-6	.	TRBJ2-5	CASSYPGRSGETQYF	TGTGCCAGCAGTTACCCGGGGAGGTCGGGCGAGACCCAGTACTTC
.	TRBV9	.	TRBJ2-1	CASSVQSGLPSYNEQFF	TGTGCCAGCAGCGTACAATCGGGACTTCCTTCCTACAATGAGCAGTTCTTC
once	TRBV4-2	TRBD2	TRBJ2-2	CASSQDPLASGRAQFTGELFF	TGTGCCAGCAGCCAAGATCCCCTGGCTAGCGGGAGGGCTCAGTTCACCGGGGAGCTGTTTTTT
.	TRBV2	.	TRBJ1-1	CASSLREEAFF	TGTGCCAGCAGTCTCAGGGAAGAGGCTTTCTTT
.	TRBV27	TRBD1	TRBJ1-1	CASSRPGGLAAFF	TGTGCCAGCAGTCGCCCAGGGGGTCTTGCAGCTTTCTTT
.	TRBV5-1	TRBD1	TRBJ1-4	CASSLGTGGASEKLFF	TGCGCCAGCAGCTTGGGGACAGGGGGCGCGTCTGAAAAACTGTTTTTT
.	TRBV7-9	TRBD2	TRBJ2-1	CASSQRLAGEFSEQFF	TGTGCCAGCAGCCAACGACTAGCGGGAGAGTTTAGTGAGCAGTTCTTC
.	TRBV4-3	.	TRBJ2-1	CASSQAMARVSSYNEQFF	TGCGCCAGCAGCCAAGCCATGGCCAGGGTGAGCTCCTACAATGAGCAGTTCTTC
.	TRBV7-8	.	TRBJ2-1	CASSLAGASGREQFF	TGTGCCAGCAGCTTAGCGGGAGCCTCCGGTAGGGAGCAGTTCTTC
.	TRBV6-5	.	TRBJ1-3	CASCPSSGNTIYF	TGTGCCAGCTGCCCCAGCTCTGGAAACACCATATATTTT
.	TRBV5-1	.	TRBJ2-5	CASSTAGAIQETQYF	TGCGCCAGCAGCACGGCAGGGGCTATCCAAGAGACCCAGTACTTC
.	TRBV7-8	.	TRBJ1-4	CASSLGGQINEKLFF	TGTGCCAGCAGCTTAGGCGGGCAGATTAATGAAAAACTGTTTTTT
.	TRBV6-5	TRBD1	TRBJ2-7	CASRGRGAGGFEQYF	TGTGCCAGCAGGGGACGCGGGGCAGGGGGCTTCGAGCAGTACTTC
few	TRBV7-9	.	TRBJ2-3	CASSLRVIVSGVGDTQYF	TGTGCCAGCAGCTTACGGGTTATTGTATCCGGGGTAGGAGATACGCAGTATTTT
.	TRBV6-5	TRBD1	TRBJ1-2	CASTPGQGDGGYTF	TGTGCCAGCACCCCGGGACAGGGGGATGGTGGCTACACCTTC
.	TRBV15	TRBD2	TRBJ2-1	CATSQREGWREQFF	TGTGCCACCAGCCAGCGGGAGGGCTGGCGAGAGCAGTTCTTC